The present T cell receptor beta chain was sequenced within a study of T cells in Graves' hyperthyroidism and ophthalmopathy. Patients having uncontrolled infection, another autoimmune disease, pregnancy or lactation were not included. Amplification yielded TCR beta CDR3 regions, with RNA transcripts as the source. HTBI primers were used for first-round RT-PCR of the TCR CDR3. TCRdb re-called the multiplex PCR reads with MiXCR, one entry per CDR3 protein. The sample has under 350,000 distinct CDR3 sequences, more than 15% seen once. This clonotype has ten or more counts. V shed 3 bases, J shed 8 bases, and the junction held 6 bases outside the gene matches. Germline assignment: CDR1 SGHAT and CDR2 FQDESV (reference sequence). The CDR3 loop spans 15 amino acids.

The sequencing sample was made of blood. The chain joins TRBV11-1 to TRBJ2-1; TRBD2 aligns across 11 bases. The receptor's source is a woman aged 55-69 years with Graves' ophthalmopathy. For the CDR3, the DNA is TGTGCCAGCAGCTTTAGCGGGAGGGCAGGCGATGAGCAGTTCTTC. As protein: CASSFSGRAGDEQFF.